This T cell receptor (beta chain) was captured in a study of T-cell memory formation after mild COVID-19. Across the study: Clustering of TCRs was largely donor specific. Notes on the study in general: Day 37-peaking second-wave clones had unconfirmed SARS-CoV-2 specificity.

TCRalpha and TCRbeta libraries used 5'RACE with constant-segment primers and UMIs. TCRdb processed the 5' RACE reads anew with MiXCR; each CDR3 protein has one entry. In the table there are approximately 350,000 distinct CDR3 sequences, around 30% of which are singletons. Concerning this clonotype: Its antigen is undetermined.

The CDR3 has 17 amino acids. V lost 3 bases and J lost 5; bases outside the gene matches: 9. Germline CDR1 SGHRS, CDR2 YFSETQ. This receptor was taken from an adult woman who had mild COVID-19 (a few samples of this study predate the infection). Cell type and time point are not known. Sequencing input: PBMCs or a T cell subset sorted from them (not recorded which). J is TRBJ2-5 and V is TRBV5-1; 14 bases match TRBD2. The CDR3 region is CASSSGTSGSRWETQYF. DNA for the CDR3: TGCGCCAGCAGCTCCGGGACTAGCGGGAGTCGGTGGGAGACCCAGTACTTC.